One sample yielded the 9 T cell receptor beta chains listed below, sequenced in a study of Ad26.COV2.S vaccination and SARS-CoV-2 variants. The table came from immunoSEQ multiplex PCR; TCRdb's copy has only in-frame clones and leaves some out. The repertoire holds roughly 300,000 clones, approximately 90% seen once, with around 5% in the top ten. Stated treatment: about 20 received Ad26.COV2.S at low or high dose, single or two shots; about 5 received placebo; per-sample allocation not given. Material that was analyzed had been drawn on day 63 after the first vaccine or placebo injection. Sequenced here: peripheral blood, sampled in a trial of Ad26.COV2.S vaccine versus placebo. The receptors stem from a person between 18 and 65 years old who received the Ad26.COV2.S COVID-19 vaccine or a placebo.

The rearrangement joins TRBV5-5 to TRBJ1-5, with D perhaps TRBD1 (5 bases). Germline assignment: CDR1 SGHKS and CDR2 YYEKEE (reference sequence). V was clipped by 1 base and J by 5 bases, with 10 bases between them. The CDR3 runs 14 residues. The CDR3, as DNA: TGTGCCAGCAGCTTGACTGGGGGGGATCAGCCCCAGCATTTT. It specifies CASSLTGGDQPQHF.

The chain combines TRBV19 with TRBJ1-2; perhaps TRBD1 as D (5 bases). The ends were cut back, 5 bases at V and 4 bases at J, with 20 bases in the middle. The germline gives CDR1 LNHDA, CDR2 SQIVND (reference sequence). The CDR3 extends over 16 amino acids. CDR3 sequence (DNA): TGTGCCAGTAGTTCCACTCGGGACGACGAAGCCTATGGCTACACCTTC. Amino acid sequence: CASSSTRDDEAYGYTF.

The V call is TRBV6-1, the J call TRBJ1-2; no firm D call. V was trimmed by 0 bases and J by 8 bases, leaving 16 bases between them. Germline V gene sequence: CDR1 MNHNS, CDR2 SASEGT. This CDR3 spans 15 amino acids. CDR3 nucleotide sequence: TGTGCCAGCAGTGAAGCGCTTCCGCCGAGTGGCGGCTACACCTTC. Amino acid sequence: CASSEALPPSGGYTF.

This chain connects TRBV6-1 to TRBJ2-1, with 9 bases aligning to TRBD1. CDR3 length: 16 residues. The V and J ends lost 4 bases and 1 base, in that order; junction bases with no gene match: 5. Germline CDR1 reads MNHNS; CDR2 reads SASEGT. The chain's CDR3 is CASSATGTGSYNEQFF. The CDR3 region has the DNA TGTGCCAGCAGTGCCACCGGGACAGGGTCCTACAATGAGCAGTTCTTC.

The chain joins TRBV28 to TRBJ2-1; 11 bases line up with TRBD2. Trimming cost V 6 bases and J 3 bases; bases outside gene matches: 7. CDR1 and CDR2 from the germline V gene are MDHEN and SYDVKM. The CDR3 loop spans 16 amino acids. The CDR3 here is CASRDVTSGNYNEQFF. The CDR3 DNA is TGTGCCAGCAGGGATGTGACTAGCGGGAACTACAATGAGCAGTTCTTC.

The chain couples TRBV9 to TRBJ1-1, with no clear D. Trimming removed 0 bases at V and 10 bases at J, with 22 bases between. Germline V gene data show CDR1 as SGDLS and CDR2 as YYNGEE. CDR3 length: 16 amino acids. CDR3 DNA sequence: TGTGCCAGCAGCGTAGGGGATTTGAAGGAGGTACAACCAGCTTTCTTT. Protein sequence: CASSVGDLKEVQPAFF.

The chain recombines TRBV25-1 with TRBJ1-1, with 10 bases lining up with TRBD1. Per the germline V gene, CDR1 is MGHDK and CDR2 is SYGVNS. The CDR3 length is 15 residues. The J segment lost 11 bases and the V segment lost 0 bases, leaving 9 bases of the junction unmatched. This CDR3 is CASSEYLGQGEGAFF. Written as DNA, the CDR3 is TGTGCCAGCAGTGAATATCTTGGACAGGGGGAGGGGGCTTTCTTT.

The chain combines TRBV6-5 with TRBJ1-1; tentatively, D is TRBD1 (5 bases). Trimming left V 11 bases short and J 0 bases short, with 13 bases between. Germline lookup yields CDR1 MNHEY and CDR2 SVGAGI. The CDR3 runs to 13 residues. CDR3 region: CACDQGLNTEAFF. The CDR3 DNA sequence: TGTGCCTGCGATCAGGGACTGAACACTGAAGCTTTCTTT.

The chain recombines TRBV5-4 with TRBJ1-6; D unresolved. The CDR3 runs 12 residues. Germline-derived CDR1 and CDR2 are SGHNT and YYREEE (reference sequence). The V end was cut by 4 bases, the J end by 5 bases, with 4 bases between. CDR3 nucleotides: TGTGCCAGCAGCCGAAATAATTCACCCCTCCACTTT. The encoded protein is CASSRNNSPLHF.